This T cell receptor beta chain was retrieved from a study of vaccination effects on CD4 cells after COVID-19. Study details: Each participant was given two doses of one vaccine (BNT162b2 or mRNA-1273). General study findings and limits: Only a few convalescent patients and no early post-infection timepoints featured in the study.

V was clipped by 1 base and J by 6 bases; unmatched bases: 7. This CDR3 is 15 amino acids long. Germline lookup yields CDR1 SGHDT and CDR2 YYEEEE. This table comes from immunoSEQ multiplex PCR, and its TCRdb copy is limited to in-frame clones, with some not included. The data contain about 52,000 clones, 60% to 80% of them singletons. Antigen-specific CD4+ T cells were expanded with viral peptide pools in the ViraFEST assay before sequencing. Following culture for ten to eleven days, CD4+ T cells were isolated. Recipients of the vaccine had no prior SARS-CoV-2 infection and negative nucleocapsid antibodies. Approximately 2.1 million PBMC were placed in each well, which was supplemented with 10 IU/ml IL-2 and around 10 ug/ml peptides. About this clone itself: The antigen is undetermined.

The material sequenced was CD4+ T cells from PBMCs cultured with HCoV-OC43 spike peptides, taken before COVID-19 vaccination. The subset: HCoV-OC43 spike overlapping peptide pool stimulation. This TCR derives from a human donor who received a COVID-19 vaccine. The chain carries TRBV5-6 and TRBJ2-3, with 8 bases that match TRBD2. CDR3 nucleotides: TGTGCCAGCAGCTTGACGGGGGGGGCAGGGGATACGCAGTATTTT. Translating it yields CASSLTGGAGDTQYF.